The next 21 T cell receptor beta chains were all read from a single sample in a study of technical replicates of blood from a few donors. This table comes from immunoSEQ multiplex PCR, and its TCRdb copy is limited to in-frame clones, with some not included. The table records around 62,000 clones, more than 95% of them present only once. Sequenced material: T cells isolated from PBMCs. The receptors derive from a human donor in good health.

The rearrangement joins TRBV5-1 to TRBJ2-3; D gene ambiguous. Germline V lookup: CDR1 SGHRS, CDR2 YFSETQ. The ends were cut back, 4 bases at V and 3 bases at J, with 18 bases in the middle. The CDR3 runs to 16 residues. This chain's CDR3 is CASSDIPAPTTDTQYF. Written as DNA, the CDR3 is TGCGCCAGCAGCGACATTCCAGCCCCTACAACAGATACGCAGTATTTT.

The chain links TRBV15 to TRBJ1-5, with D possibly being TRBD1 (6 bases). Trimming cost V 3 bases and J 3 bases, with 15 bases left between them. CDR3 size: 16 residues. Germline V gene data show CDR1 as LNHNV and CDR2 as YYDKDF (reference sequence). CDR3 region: CATSSVSGTPNQPQHF. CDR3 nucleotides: TGTGCCACCAGCAGTGTCTCCGGGACACCCAATCAGCCCCAGCATTTT.

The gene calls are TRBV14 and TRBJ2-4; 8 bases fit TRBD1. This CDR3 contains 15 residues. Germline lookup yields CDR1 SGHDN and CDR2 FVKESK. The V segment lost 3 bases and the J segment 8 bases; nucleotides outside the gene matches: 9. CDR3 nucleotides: TGTGCCAGCAGCCAGACAGGGGCGCCGGGGGACATTCAGTACTTC. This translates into CASSQTGAPGDIQYF. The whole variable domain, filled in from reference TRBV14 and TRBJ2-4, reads EAGVTQFPSHSVIEKGQTVTLRCDPISGHDNLYWYRRVMGKEIKFLLHFVKESKQDESGMPNNRFLAERTGGTYSTLKVQPAELEDSGVYFCASSQTGAPGDIQYFGAGTRLSVL.

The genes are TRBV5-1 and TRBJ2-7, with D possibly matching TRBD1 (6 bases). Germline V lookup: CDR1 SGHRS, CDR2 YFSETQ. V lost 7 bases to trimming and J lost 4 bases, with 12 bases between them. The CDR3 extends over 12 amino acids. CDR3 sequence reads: CASQGSNYEQYF. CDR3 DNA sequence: TGCGCCAGCCAGGGGTCAAATTACGAGCAGTACTTC.

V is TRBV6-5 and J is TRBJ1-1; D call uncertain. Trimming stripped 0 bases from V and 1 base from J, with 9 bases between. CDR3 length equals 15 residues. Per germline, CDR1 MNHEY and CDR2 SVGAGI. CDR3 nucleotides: TGTGCCAGCAGTTACTCGCGGTCAAGGAACACTGAAGCTTTCTTT. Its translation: CASSYSRSRNTEAFF.

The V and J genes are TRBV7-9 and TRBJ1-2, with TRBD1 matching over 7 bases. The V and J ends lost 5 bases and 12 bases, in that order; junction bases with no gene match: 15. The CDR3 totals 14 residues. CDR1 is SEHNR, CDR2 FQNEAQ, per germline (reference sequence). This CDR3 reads CASSPTHRGTGDTF. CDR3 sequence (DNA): TGTGCCAGCAGCCCTACCCACAGGGGTACGGGGGACACCTTC. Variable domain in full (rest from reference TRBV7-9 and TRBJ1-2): DTGVSQNPRHKITKRGQNVTFRCDPISEHNRLYWYRQTLGQGPEFLTYFQNEAQLEKSRLLSDRFSAERPKGSFSTLEIQRTEQGDSAMYLCASSPTHRGTGDTFGSGTRLTVV.

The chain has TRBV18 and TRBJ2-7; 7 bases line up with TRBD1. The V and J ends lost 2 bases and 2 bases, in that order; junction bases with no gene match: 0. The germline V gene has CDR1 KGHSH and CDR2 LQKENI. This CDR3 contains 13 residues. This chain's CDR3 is CASSPGTAYEQYF. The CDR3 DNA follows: TGTGCCAGCTCACCAGGGACAGCCTACGAGCAGTACTTC.

The CDR3, as DNA: TGTGCCAGCAGCGTGACAGTTACGAATGAAAAACTGTTTTTT. This codes for CASSVTVTNEKLFF. The chain recombines TRBV9 with TRBJ1-4; D is possibly TRBD1 (5 bases). Deletions cut 2 bases from V and 5 bases from J, with 10 bases between. The length of the CDR3 is 14 residues. In germline, CDR1 is SGDLS, CDR2 YYNGEE.

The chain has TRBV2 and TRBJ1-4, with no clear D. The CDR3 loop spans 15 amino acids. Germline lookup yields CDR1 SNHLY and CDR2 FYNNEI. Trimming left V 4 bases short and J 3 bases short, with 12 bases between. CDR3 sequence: CASSGRAGPNEKLFF. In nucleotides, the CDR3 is TGTGCCAGCAGTGGCCGGGCGGGTCCTAATGAAAAACTGTTTTTT.

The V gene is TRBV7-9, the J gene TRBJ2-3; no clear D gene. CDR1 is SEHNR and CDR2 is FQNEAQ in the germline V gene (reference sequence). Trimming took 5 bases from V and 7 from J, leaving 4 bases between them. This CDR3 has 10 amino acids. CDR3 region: CASSLHTQYF. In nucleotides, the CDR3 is TGTGCCAGCAGCCTCCATACGCAGTATTTT.

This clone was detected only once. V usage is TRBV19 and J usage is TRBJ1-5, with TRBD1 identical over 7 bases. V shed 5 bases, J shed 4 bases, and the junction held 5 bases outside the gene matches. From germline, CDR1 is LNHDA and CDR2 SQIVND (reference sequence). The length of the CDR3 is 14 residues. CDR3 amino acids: CASSLNRGNQPQHF. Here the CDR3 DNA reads TGTGCCAGTAGTCTAAACAGGGGTAATCAGCCCCAGCATTTT.

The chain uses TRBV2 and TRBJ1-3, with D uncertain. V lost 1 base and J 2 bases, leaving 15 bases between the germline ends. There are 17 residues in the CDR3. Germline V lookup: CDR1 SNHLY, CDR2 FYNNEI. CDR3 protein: CASSEGRMRRTGNTIYF. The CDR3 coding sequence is TGTGCCAGCAGTGAAGGTAGGATGAGGCGAACTGGAAACACCATATATTTT.

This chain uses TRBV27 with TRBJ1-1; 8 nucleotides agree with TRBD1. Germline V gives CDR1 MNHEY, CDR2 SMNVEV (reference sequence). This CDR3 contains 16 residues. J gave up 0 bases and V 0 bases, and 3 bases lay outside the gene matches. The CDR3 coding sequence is TGTGCCAGCAGTTTATCCGGGACAGGTGTGAACACTGAAGCTTTCTTT. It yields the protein CASSLSGTGVNTEAFF.

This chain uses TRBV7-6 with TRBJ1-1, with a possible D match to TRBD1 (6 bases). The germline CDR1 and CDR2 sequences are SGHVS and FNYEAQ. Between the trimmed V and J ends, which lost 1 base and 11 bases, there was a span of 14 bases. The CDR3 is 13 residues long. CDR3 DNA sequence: TGTGCCAGCAGCTTAGGTCCAGGGGAGCGGGCTTTCTTT. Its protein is CASSLGPGERAFF.

The CDR3 DNA reads TGTGCCAGCAGTGATATTGGTAAGGGGCGCGCAGTCAACGAGCAGTACTTC. Encoded protein: CASSDIGKGRAVNEQYF. The chain recombines TRBV25-1 with TRBJ2-7, with D possibly matching TRBD1 (5 bases). The CDR3 extends over 17 amino acids. Trimming took 3 bases from V and 5 from J, leaving 23 bases between them. Germline CDR1 and CDR2: MGHDK and SYGVNS.

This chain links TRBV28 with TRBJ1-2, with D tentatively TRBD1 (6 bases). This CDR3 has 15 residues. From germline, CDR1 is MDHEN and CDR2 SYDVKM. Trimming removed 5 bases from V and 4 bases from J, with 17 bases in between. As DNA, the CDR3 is TGTGCCAGCAGTCCCCCAGGGGCGGGGGGCTATGGCTACACCTTC. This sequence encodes CASSPPGAGGYGYTF.

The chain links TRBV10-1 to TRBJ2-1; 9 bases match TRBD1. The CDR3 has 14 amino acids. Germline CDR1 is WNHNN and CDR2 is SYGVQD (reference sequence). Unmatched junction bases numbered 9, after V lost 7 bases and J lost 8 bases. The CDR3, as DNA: TGCGCCAGCAAACCCGGGACAGGGTCTGATGAGCAGTTCTTC. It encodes CASKPGTGSDEQFF.

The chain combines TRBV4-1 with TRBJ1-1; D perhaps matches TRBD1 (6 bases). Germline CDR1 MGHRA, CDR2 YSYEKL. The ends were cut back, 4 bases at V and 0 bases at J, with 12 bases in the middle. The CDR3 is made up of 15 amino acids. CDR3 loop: CASSRGGQMNTEAFF. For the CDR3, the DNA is TGCGCCAGCAGCCGCGGGGGCCAGATGAACACTGAAGCTTTCTTT.

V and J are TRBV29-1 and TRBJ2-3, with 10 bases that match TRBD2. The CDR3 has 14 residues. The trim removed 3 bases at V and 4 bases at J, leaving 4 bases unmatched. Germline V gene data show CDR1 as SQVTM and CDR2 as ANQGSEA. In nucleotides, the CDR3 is TGCAGCGTTGAGAGCGGGAGGGAGGCAGATACGCAGTATTTT. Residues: CSVESGREADTQYF.

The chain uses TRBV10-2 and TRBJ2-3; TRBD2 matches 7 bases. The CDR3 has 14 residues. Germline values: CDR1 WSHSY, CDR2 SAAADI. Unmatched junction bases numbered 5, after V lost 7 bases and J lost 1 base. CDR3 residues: CASKTAGGTDTQYF. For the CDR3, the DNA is TGCGCCAGCAAAACGGCGGGAGGCACAGATACGCAGTATTTT.

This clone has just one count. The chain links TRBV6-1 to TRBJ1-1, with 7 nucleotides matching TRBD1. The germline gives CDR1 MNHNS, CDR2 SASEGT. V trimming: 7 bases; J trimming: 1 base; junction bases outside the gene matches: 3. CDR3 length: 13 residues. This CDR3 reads CASKTGRNTEAFF. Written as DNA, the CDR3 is TGTGCCAGCAAGACAGGGAGGAACACTGAAGCTTTCTTT.